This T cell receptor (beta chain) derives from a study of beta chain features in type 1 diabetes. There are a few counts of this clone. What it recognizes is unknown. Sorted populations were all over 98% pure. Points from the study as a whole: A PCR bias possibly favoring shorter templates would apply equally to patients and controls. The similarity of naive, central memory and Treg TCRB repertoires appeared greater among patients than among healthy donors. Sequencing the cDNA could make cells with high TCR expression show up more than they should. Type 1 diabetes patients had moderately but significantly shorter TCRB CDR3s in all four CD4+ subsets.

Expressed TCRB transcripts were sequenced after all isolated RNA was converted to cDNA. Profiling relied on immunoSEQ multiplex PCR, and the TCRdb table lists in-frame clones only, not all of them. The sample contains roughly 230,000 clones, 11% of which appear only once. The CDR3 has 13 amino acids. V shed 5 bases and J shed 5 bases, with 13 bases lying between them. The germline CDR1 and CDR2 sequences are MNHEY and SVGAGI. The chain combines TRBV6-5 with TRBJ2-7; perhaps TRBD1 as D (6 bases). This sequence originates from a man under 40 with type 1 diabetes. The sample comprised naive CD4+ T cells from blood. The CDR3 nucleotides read TGTGCCAGCAGTCGACAGGAACGGAACGAGCAGTACTTC. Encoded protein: CASSRQERNEQYF.